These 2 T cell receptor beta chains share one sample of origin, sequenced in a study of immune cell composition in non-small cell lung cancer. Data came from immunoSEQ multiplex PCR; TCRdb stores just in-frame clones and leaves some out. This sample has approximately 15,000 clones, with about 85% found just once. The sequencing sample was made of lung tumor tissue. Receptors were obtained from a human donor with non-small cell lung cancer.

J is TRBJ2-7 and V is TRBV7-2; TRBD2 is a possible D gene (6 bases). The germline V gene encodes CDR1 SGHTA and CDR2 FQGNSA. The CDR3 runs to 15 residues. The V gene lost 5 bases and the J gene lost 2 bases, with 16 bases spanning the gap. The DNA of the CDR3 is TGTGCCAGCAGCCCCTCTCGACTAGAGCCCTACGAGCAGTACTTC. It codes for CASSPSRLEPYEQYF.

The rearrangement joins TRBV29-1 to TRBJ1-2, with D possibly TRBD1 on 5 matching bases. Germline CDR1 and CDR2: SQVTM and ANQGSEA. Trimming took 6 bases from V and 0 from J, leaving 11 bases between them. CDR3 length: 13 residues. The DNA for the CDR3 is TGCAGCGTCCAGGGTTCAGCTAACTATGGCTACACCTTC. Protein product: CSVQGSANYGYTF.